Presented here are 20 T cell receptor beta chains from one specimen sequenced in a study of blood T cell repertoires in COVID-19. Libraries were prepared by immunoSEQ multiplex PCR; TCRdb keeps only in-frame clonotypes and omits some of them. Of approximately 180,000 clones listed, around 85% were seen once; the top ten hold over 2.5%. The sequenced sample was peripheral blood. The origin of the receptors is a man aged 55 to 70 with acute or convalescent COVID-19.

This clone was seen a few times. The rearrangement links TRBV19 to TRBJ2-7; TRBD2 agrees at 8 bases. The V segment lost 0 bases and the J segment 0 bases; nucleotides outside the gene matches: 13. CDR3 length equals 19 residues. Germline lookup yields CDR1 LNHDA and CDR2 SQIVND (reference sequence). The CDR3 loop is CASSIDIAGRVGRSYEQYF. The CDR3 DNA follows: TGTGCCAGTAGTATAGATATAGCGGGACGTGTTGGGCGCTCCTACGAGCAGTACTTC.

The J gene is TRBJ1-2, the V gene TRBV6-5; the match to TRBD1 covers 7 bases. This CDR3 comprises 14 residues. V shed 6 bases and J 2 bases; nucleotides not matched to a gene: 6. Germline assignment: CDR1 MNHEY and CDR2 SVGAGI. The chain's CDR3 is CASSKTGTNYGYTF. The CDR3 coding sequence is TGTGCCAGCAGCAAGACAGGGACCAACTATGGCTACACCTTC.

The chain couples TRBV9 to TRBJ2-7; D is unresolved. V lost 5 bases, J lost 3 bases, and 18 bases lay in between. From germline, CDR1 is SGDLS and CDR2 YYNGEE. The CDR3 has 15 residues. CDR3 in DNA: TGTGCCAGCAGTCCTGGCGGATCAGACCACTACGAGCAGTACTTC. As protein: CASSPGGSDHYEQYF.

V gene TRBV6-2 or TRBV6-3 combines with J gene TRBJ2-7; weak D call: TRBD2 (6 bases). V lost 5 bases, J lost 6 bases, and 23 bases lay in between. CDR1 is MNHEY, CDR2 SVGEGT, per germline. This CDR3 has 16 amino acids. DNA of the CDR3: TGTGCCAGCAGTAAGGTAACGGGAGTTATTCCCCCCGAGCAGTACTTC. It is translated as CASSKVTGVIPPEQYF.

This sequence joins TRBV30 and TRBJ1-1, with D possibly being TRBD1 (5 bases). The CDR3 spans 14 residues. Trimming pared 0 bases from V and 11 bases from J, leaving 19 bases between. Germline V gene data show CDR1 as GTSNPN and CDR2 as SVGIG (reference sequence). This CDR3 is CAWSVRAGGGGAFF. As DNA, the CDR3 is TGTGCCTGGAGTGTACGCGCGGGGGGTGGAGGCGCTTTCTTT. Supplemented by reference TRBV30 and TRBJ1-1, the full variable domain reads SQTIHQWPATLVQPVGSPLSLECTVEGTSNPNLYWYRQAAGRGLQLLFYSVGIGQISSEVPQNLSASRPQDRQFILSSKKLLLSDSGFYLCAWSVRAGGGGAFFGQGTRLTVV.

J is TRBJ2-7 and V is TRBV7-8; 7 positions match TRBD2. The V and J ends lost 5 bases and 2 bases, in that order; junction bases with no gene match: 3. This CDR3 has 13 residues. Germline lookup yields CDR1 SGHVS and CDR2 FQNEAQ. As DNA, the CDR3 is TGTGCCAGCAGCAAGCGGGGCCCCTACGAGCAGTACTTC. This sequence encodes CASSKRGPYEQYF.

DNA of the CDR3: TGCGCCAGCAGCCAAAGAGTCCGAGAGACCCAGTACTTC. Translated: CASSQRVRETQYF. This chain connects TRBV4-1 to TRBJ2-5; D remains ambiguous. This CDR3 is built from 13 residues. With 2 bases removed from V and 4 bases from J, the gap between germline ends came to 8 bases. CDR1 and CDR2 (germline): MGHRA, YSYEKL.

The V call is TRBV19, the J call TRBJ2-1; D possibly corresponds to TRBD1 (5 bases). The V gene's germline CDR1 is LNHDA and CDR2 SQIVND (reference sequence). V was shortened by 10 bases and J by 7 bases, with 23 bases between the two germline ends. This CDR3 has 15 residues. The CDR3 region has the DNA TGTGCCACCCGCCAGAGCAGGGCACGAGAGAATGAGCAGTTCTTC. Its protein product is CATRQSRARENEQFF.

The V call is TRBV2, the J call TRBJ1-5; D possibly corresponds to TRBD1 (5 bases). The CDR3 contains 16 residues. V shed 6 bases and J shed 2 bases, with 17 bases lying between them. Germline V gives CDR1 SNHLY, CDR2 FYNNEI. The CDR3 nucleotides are TGTGCCAGCAGCCCTGGGGGGTTTTTGGGCAATCAGCCCCAGCATTTT. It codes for CASSPGGFLGNQPQHF.

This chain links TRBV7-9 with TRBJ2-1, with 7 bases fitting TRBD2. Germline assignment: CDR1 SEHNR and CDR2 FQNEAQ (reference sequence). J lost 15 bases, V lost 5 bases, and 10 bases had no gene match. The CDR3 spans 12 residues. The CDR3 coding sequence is TGTGCCAGCAGCCTAACGCGGGAGAGTGGGTTCTTC. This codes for CASSLTRESGFF.

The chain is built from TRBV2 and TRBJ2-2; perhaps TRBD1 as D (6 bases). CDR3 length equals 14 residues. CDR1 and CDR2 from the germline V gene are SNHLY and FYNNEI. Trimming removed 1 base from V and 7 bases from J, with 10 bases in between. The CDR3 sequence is CASSEEQGYGELFF. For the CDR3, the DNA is TGTGCCAGCAGTGAAGAACAGGGCTACGGGGAGCTGTTTTTT.

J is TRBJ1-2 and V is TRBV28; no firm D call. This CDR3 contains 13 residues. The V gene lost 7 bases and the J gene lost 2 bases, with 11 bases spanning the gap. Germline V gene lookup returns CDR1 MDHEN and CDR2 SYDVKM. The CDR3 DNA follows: TGTGCCAGCACCCTGGGAGGGAACTATGGCTACACCTTC. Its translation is CASTLGGNYGYTF.

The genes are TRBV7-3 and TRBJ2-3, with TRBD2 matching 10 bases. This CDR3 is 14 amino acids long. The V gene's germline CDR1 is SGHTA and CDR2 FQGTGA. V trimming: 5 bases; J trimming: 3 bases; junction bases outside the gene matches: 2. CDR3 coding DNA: TGTGCCAGCAGCCCGACTAGCGGGACAGATACGCAGTATTTT. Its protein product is CASSPTSGTDTQYF.

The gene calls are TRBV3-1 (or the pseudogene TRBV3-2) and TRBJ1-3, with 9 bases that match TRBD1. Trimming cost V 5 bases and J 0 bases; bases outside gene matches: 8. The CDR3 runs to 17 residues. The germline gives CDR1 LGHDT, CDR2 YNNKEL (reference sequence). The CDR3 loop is CASSSRTGAHSGNTIYF. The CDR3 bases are TGTGCCAGCAGCTCCCGGACAGGGGCGCACTCTGGAAACACCATATATTTT.

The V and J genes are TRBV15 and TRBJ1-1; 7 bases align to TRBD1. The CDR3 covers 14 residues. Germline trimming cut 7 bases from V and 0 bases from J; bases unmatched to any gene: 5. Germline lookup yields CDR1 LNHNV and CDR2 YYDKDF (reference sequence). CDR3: CATTRGGLNTEAFF. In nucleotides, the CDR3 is TGTGCCACCACCAGGGGGGGGCTGAACACTGAAGCTTTCTTT.

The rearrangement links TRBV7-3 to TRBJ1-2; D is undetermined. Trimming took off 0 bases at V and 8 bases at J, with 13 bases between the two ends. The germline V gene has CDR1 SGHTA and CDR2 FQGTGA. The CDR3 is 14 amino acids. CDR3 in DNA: TGTGCCAGCAGCTTAACTCCCAAGGGAGAAGGCTACACCTTC. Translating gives CASSLTPKGEGYTF.

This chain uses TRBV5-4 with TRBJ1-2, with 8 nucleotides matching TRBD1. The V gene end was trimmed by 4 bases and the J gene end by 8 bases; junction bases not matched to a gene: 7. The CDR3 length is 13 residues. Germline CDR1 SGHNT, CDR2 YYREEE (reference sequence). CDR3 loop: CASSTPTGEGYTF. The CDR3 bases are TGTGCCAGCAGCACCCCGACAGGGGAAGGCTACACCTTC.

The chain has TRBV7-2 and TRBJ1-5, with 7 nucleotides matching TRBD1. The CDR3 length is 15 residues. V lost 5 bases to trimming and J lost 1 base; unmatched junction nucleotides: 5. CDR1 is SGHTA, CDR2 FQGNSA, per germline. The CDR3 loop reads CASSLGTVSNQPQHF. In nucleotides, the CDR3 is TGTGCCAGCAGCCTGGGGACAGTAAGCAATCAGCCCCAGCATTTT.

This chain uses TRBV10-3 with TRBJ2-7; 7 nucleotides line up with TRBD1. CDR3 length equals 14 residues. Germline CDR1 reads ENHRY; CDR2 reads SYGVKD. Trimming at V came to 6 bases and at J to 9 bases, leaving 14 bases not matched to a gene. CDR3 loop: CAIRWDRPPLGQYF. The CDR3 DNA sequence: TGTGCCATCAGATGGGACAGACCCCCTTTAGGGCAGTACTTC.

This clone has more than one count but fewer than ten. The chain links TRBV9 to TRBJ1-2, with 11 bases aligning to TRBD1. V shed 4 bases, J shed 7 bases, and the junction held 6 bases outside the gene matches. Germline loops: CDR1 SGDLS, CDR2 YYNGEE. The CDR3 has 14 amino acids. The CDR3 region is CASSFGQGATGYTF. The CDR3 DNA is TGTGCCAGCAGCTTCGGACAGGGGGCCACTGGCTACACCTTC.